A single sample gave rise to the 30 T cell receptor beta chains below, sequenced in a study of blood T cell repertoires in COVID-19. Data came from immunoSEQ multiplex PCR; TCRdb stores just in-frame clones and leaves some out. The sample holds roughly 260,000 clones, over 80% seen once. The sequencing input was PBMCs or T cells enriched from blood (not recorded which). The receptors shown here come from a woman in her 30s with acute COVID-19.

The DNA of the CDR3 is TGCGCCAGCATAAAAGCGGGGGTTGGATGGGAGCCCCAGCATTTT. The encoded protein is CASIKAGVGWEPQHF. The J gene is TRBJ1-5, the V gene TRBV10-1, with D possibly TRBD1 on 5 matching bases. CDR1 and CDR2 from the germline V gene are WNHNN and SYGVQD (reference sequence). The V gene lost 7 bases and the J gene lost 8 bases, with 21 bases spanning the gap. This CDR3 has 15 amino acids.

V usage is TRBV9 and J usage is TRBJ1-2, with D possibly being TRBD1 (5 bases). The CDR3 covers 13 residues. Per the germline V gene, CDR1 is SGDLS and CDR2 is YYNGEE. V lost 0 bases and J 10 bases, leaving 13 bases between the germline ends. The CDR3 protein is CASSVGSGADYTF. CDR3 nucleotide sequence: TGTGCCAGCAGCGTAGGGTCTGGGGCCGACTACACCTTC.

V is TRBV10-3 and J is TRBJ1-5; D remains ambiguous. CDR3 length: 13 residues. In germline, CDR1 is ENHRY, CDR2 SYGVKD. The germline V and J ends were trimmed by 7 bases and 0 bases, with 7 bases remaining between them. The CDR3 DNA reads as TGTGCCATCACCCTATATAGCAATCAGCCCCAGCATTTT. This codes for CAITLYSNQPQHF.

The V gene is TRBV30, the J gene TRBJ1-1; 8 nucleotides match TRBD1. From germline, CDR1 is GTSNPN and CDR2 SVGIG (reference sequence). The junction had 2 bases not matched to a gene; V was cut back by 4 bases and J by 4 bases. The CDR3 runs to 12 residues. DNA for the CDR3: TGTGCCTGGAACAGGGGGAGCACTGAAGCTTTCTTT. This sequence encodes CAWNRGSTEAFF.

This clone was recorded only once. The chain couples TRBV18 to TRBJ1-5, with D possibly TRBD1 on 6 matching bases. Germline assignment: CDR1 KGHSH and CDR2 LQKENI. The CDR3 sequence is 16 residues long. The V end lost 4 bases, the J end lost 0 bases, and 13 bases lay between the germline ends. The CDR3 bases are TGTGCCAGCTCACTTAACGGACAGTATAGCAATCAGCCCCAGCATTTT. This codes for CASSLNGQYSNQPQHF.

The chain has TRBV21-1 and TRBJ1-5; TRBD1 reflects the table's D call only, with no check against the DNA. TRBV21-1 is flagged as a pseudogene. CDR3 size: 19 residues. The CDR3 coding sequence is TGTGCCAGCAGTGCAGGGCCTCAACCCAACGGTCATAGCAATCAGCCCCAGCATTTT. It codes for CASSAGPQPNGHSNQPQHF.

The V and J genes are TRBV19 and TRBJ2-1, with a possible D match to TRBD1 (7 bases). V was trimmed by 5 bases and J by 6 bases, leaving 11 bases between them. The CDR3 spans 13 residues. Germline V gene data show CDR1 as LNHDA and CDR2 as SQIVND (reference sequence). Here the CDR3 DNA reads TGTGCCAGTAGTGAGCAGGGGGGCAATGAGCAGTTCTTC. Its translation: CASSEQGGNEQFF.

The chain has TRBV18 and TRBJ1-1; possibly TRBD1 for D (5 bases). V gave up 6 bases and J gave up 1 base, with 18 bases separating them. The CDR3 consists of 16 residues. Per germline, CDR1 KGHSH and CDR2 LQKENI. The CDR3 sequence is CASSRDSFDRNTEAFF. Written as DNA, the CDR3 is TGTGCCAGCTCGCGCGACAGTTTTGACAGGAACACTGAAGCTTTCTTT.

This clone was observed a few times. This chain joins TRBV10-1 and TRBJ2-2; D gene unclear. There are 14 residues in the CDR3. Trimming shortened V by 4 bases and J by 3 bases, and 9 bases separated the two germline ends. CDR1 WNHNN and CDR2 SYGVQD come from the germline V gene (reference sequence). CDR3 amino acids: CASSANEDTGELFF. In DNA form, the CDR3 reads TGCGCCAGCAGTGCGAACGAGGACACCGGGGAGCTGTTTTTT.

The J gene is TRBJ2-1, the V gene TRBV5-4; the D gene is possibly TRBD2 (5 bases). Germline V CDR1 and CDR2: SGHNT, YYREEE (reference sequence). The CDR3 sequence is 12 residues long. Trimming cost V 1 base and J 11 bases, with 10 bases left between them. The CDR3 sequence is CASSLNLGKQFF. In DNA, the CDR3 is TGTGCCAGCAGCTTGAACCTCGGGAAGCAGTTCTTC.

CDR3 residues: CASTFPGQGAGDTEAFF. For the CDR3, the DNA is TGTGCCAGCACCTTTCCGGGACAGGGGGCCGGGGACACTGAAGCTTTCTTT. This chain links TRBV2 with TRBJ1-1; the match to TRBD1 covers 12 bases. The CDR3 runs to 17 residues. J was trimmed by 3 bases and V by 7 bases; bases with no gene match: 12. The germline V gene encodes CDR1 SNHLY and CDR2 FYNNEI.

This clone was seen only once. The rearrangement joins TRBV9 to TRBJ2-1; maybe TRBD1 (6 bases). CDR1 SGDLS and CDR2 YYNGEE come from the germline V gene. Deletions cut 0 bases from V and 4 bases from J, with 11 bases between. The CDR3 contains 15 residues. This chain's CDR3 is CASSVDQGSYNEQFF. The CDR3 nucleotides read TGTGCCAGCAGCGTAGATCAGGGGTCTTACAATGAGCAGTTCTTC.

CDR3 residues: CASSLPGLAGGSSYNEQFF. The CDR3 bases are TGTGCCAGCAGCTTACCGGGACTAGCGGGGGGGAGCTCCTACAATGAGCAGTTCTTC. V gene TRBV11-2 combines with J gene TRBJ2-1; 16 positions agree with TRBD2. The germline V gene encodes CDR1 SGHAT and CDR2 FQNNGV. The V gene end was trimmed by 2 bases and the J gene end by 0 bases; junction bases not matched to a gene: 4. This CDR3 contains 19 residues.

The rearrangement joins TRBV11-2 to TRBJ1-1; possibly TRBD1 for D (6 bases). Trimming took off 0 bases at V and 7 bases at J, with 15 bases between the two ends. This CDR3 comprises 15 residues. Per the germline V gene, CDR1 is SGHAT and CDR2 is FQNNGV. Written as DNA, the CDR3 is TGTGCCAGCAGCTTAGATCATAACAGGGCGAATGAAGCTTTCTTT. Translating gives CASSLDHNRANEAFF.

The chain carries TRBV25-1 and TRBJ2-2; TRBD2 matches at 9 bases. J was trimmed by 3 bases and V by 0 bases; bases with no gene match: 8. Germline V gives CDR1 MGHDK, CDR2 SYGVNS. CDR3 length equals 18 residues. In nucleotides, the CDR3 is TGTGCCAGCAGTGAATATTTCCTTACTAGCGGGTACACCGGGGAGCTGTTTTTT. It codes for CASSEYFLTSGYTGELFF.

The chain combines TRBV4-3 with TRBJ1-5; TRBD1 aligns across 7 bases. The CDR3 spans 17 residues. Germline V gene data show CDR1 as LGHNA and CDR2 as YSLEER. Unmatched junction bases numbered 11, after V lost 0 bases and J lost 6 bases. The CDR3 here is CASSQDIGRHRGQPQHF. CDR3 sequence (DNA): TGCGCCAGCAGCCAAGATATAGGACGGCACAGGGGTCAGCCCCAGCATTTT.

V and J are TRBV7-9 and TRBJ2-5, with D possibly matching TRBD2 (6 bases). The length of the CDR3 is 15 residues. Trimming removed 5 bases from V and 5 bases from J, with 18 bases in between. Germline CDR1 SEHNR, CDR2 FQNEAQ (reference sequence). The CDR3 bases are TGTGCCAGCAGCCGTCCGGGAGCCCCTGGGGAGACCCAGTACTTC. Amino acid sequence: CASSRPGAPGETQYF.

The chain has TRBV7-9 and TRBJ1-2; 7 positions agree with TRBD1. The CDR3 sequence is 16 residues long. V shed 6 bases, J shed 3 bases, and the junction held 13 bases outside the gene matches. Germline values: CDR1 SEHNR, CDR2 FQNEAQ (reference sequence). CDR3 DNA sequence: TGTGCCAGCAGGGGGACAGAACTAGGGAAGGACTATGGCTACACCTTC. Translation: CASRGTELGKDYGYTF.

This rearrangement joins TRBV5-6 to TRBJ1-4, with TRBD1 matching over 8 bases. The CDR3 totals 16 residues. The V gene end was trimmed by 6 bases and the J gene end by 14 bases; junction bases not matched to a gene: 21. The germline V gene has CDR1 SGHDT and CDR2 YYEEEE. The CDR3 is CASNLRFGQGRTDLFF. CDR3 nucleotide sequence: TGTGCCAGCAACTTAAGGTTCGGACAGGGCCGTACTGATCTGTTTTTT.

The gene calls are TRBV7-9 and TRBJ2-7, with 10 bases fitting TRBD2. CDR3 length equals 15 residues. Germline-derived CDR1 and CDR2 are SEHNR and FQNEAQ (reference sequence). Trimming at V came to 1 base and at J to 3 bases, leaving 3 bases not matched to a gene. CDR3 in DNA: TGTGCCAGCAGCTTAGGGCTAGCGGGGGTCTACGAGCAGTACTTC. Its translation: CASSLGLAGVYEQYF.

Regarding this clone: The junction departs from the called germline gene at one end, perhaps through a read error. V is TRBV2 and J is TRBJ1-2, with TRBD1 identical over 7 bases. Germline V gives CDR1 SNHLY, CDR2 FYNNEI. The CDR3 has 14 residues. The CDR3 spells CASLRDSLNYGYAF. CDR3 DNA: TGTGCCAGCCTACGGGACAGTCTTAACTATGGCTACGCCTTC.

The chain couples TRBV5-1 to TRBJ1-1; 10 nucleotides match TRBD1. This CDR3 spans 14 amino acids. CDR1 SGHRS and CDR2 YFSETQ come from the germline V gene. With V trimmed by 3 bases and J by 7 bases, 6 bases remained unmatched. CDR3 sequence (DNA): TGCGCCAGCAGCTCGGGACAGGGGTTTGGTGAAGCTTTCTTT. It translates to CASSSGQGFGEAFF.

The genes are TRBV18 and TRBJ2-7; no firm D call. The CDR3 loop spans 14 amino acids. Germline CDR1 and CDR2: KGHSH and LQKENI. V shed 2 bases and J shed 3 bases, with 11 bases lying between them. The CDR3 nucleotides are TGTGCCAGCTCACCAGCTCGGTCCGACTACGAGCAGTACTTC. Its translation: CASSPARSDYEQYF.

The count of this clone is one. The J gene is TRBJ2-1, the V gene TRBV7-2, with D possibly TRBD2 on 6 matching bases. Trimming pared 3 bases from V and 9 bases from J, leaving 18 bases between. This CDR3 has 15 amino acids. Germline V CDR1 and CDR2: SGHTA, FQGNSA. This CDR3 reads CASSFSLTRGGEQFF. The CDR3 region has the DNA TGTGCCAGCAGCTTTAGTTTGACTAGAGGTGGTGAGCAGTTCTTC.

V and J are TRBV5-1 and TRBJ2-5, with D possibly TRBD1 on 6 matching bases. V was shortened by 5 bases and J by 5 bases, with 19 bases between the two germline ends. The CDR3 spans 15 residues. From germline, CDR1 is SGHRS and CDR2 YFSETQ. The CDR3 DNA reads as TGCGCCAGCAGTTGGGGGTCGGACAGTGCGGAGACCCAGTACTTC. Protein product: CASSWGSDSAETQYF.

The chain has TRBV7-2 and TRBJ2-1; 9 bases are shared with TRBD2. Trimming took 5 bases from V and 2 from J; bases not matched to a gene: 4. From germline, CDR1 is SGHTA and CDR2 FQGNSA. The CDR3 consists of 15 residues. As DNA, the CDR3 is TGTGCCAGCAGCATTGGGACTAGCCCCTACAATGAGCAGTTCTTC. It specifies CASSIGTSPYNEQFF.

The V and J genes are TRBV5-6 and TRBJ1-5; 8 bases line up with TRBD1. There are 14 residues in the CDR3. Germline V CDR1 and CDR2: SGHDT, YYEEEE. J lost 3 bases, V lost 7 bases, and 6 bases had no gene match. The CDR3 spells CASRNRGSNQPQHF. DNA for the CDR3: TGTGCCAGCCGTAACAGGGGGTCCAATCAGCCCCAGCATTTT.

This clone occurred a few times. The chain carries TRBV7-2 and TRBJ2-7; D may be TRBD2 (5 bases). Germline assignment: CDR1 SGHTA and CDR2 FQGNSA. CDR3 size: 14 residues. Trimming cost V 4 bases and J 0 bases, with 10 bases left between them. CDR3: CASSSSGISYEQYF. CDR3 bases: TGTGCCAGCAGCTCGTCCGGGATCTCCTACGAGCAGTACTTC.

The rearrangement uses TRBV6-4 and TRBJ2-2, with a possible D match to TRBD1 (6 bases). The CDR3 runs to 13 residues. CDR1 and CDR2 (germline): MRHNA, SNTAGT. Trimming removed 3 bases at V and 7 bases at J, with 9 bases between. The CDR3 sequence: CASSEKGHGELFF. CDR3 sequence (DNA): TGTGCCAGCAGTGAGAAGGGACACGGGGAGCTGTTTTTT.

V and J are TRBV7-2 and TRBJ2-1, with TRBD2 matching over 10 bases. The junction had 11 bases not matched to a gene; V was cut back by 2 bases and J by 16 bases. Germline V CDR1 and CDR2: SGHTA, FQGNSA. This CDR3 region has 14 residues. CDR3 DNA sequence: TGTGCCAGCAGCTTAAGCGGGAGGGAGGCAGGTGCTTTCTTC. Its translation: CASSLSGREAGAFF.